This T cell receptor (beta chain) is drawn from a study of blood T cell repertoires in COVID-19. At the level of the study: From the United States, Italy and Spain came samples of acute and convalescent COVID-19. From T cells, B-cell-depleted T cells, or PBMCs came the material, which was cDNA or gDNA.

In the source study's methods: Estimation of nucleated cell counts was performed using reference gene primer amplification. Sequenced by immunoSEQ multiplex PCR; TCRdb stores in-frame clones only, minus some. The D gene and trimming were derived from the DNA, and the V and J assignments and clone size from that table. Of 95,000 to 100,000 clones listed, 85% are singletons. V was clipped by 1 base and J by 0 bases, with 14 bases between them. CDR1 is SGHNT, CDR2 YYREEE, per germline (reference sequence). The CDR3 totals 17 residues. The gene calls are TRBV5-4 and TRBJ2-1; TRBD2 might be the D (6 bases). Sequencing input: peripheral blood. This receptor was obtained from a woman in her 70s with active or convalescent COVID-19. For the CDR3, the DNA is TGTGCCAGCAGCTTGACAAGCGGACTAAGCTCCTACAATGAGCAGTTCTTC. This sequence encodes CASSLTSGLSSYNEQFF.